Listed below are T cell receptor beta chains from one sample, sequenced in a study of shared clonotypes between healthy human individuals. Here immunoSEQ multiplex PCR was the method, and the copy in TCRdb shows in-frame clones only, minus some. The table shows approximately 2.4 million clones, with under 97% occurring only once. The sample taken for sequencing was naive CD4+ T cells sorted from blood. The receptors were gathered from a man in his late teens or twenties in good health. The CDR3 runs from the conserved cysteine through the conserved F or W. The D gene is left open where the match is weak. Clone size is given for some rows only: seen once, a few or many times, or a class if the clone is expanded.

v_call: TRBV11-2; clone_size: -; j_call: TRBJ1-6; d_call: TRBD1; cdr3_aa: CASSFTGGSYNSPLHF; cdr3_nt: TGTGCCAGCAGCTTTACAGGGGGCTCCTATAATTCACCCCTCCACTTT
v_call: TRBV5-6; clone_size: -; j_call: TRBJ2-7; d_call: -; cdr3_aa: CASSWRGSYEQYF; cdr3_nt: TGTGCCAGCAGCTGGCGGGGCTCCTACGAGCAGTACTTC
v_call: TRBV4-3; clone_size: -; j_call: TRBJ2-6; d_call: -; cdr3_aa: CASSQGSSGANVLTF; cdr3_nt: TGCGCCAGCAGCCAAGGGAGCTCTGGGGCCAACGTCCTGACTTTC
v_call: TRBV29-1; clone_size: -; j_call: TRBJ2-7; d_call: -; cdr3_aa: CSAGQKLAYEQYF; cdr3_nt: TGCAGCGCCGGACAGAAGCTCGCCTACGAGCAGTACTTC
v_call: TRBV6-5; clone_size: -; j_call: TRBJ2-7; d_call: -; cdr3_aa: CASRPDRGSYEQYF; cdr3_nt: TGTGCCAGCAGACCTGACAGAGGGTCCTACGAGCAGTACTTC
v_call: TRBV30; clone_size: -; j_call: TRBJ1-4; d_call: -; cdr3_aa: CAWSPDGSNEKLFF; cdr3_nt: TGTGCCTGGAGTCCTGACGGATCTAATGAAAAACTGTTTTTT
v_call: TRBV7-8; clone_size: -; j_call: TRBJ2-4; d_call: -; cdr3_aa: CASSLPSRQHLAKNIQYF; cdr3_nt: TGTGCCAGCAGCCTCCCCTCCCGTCAACATCTAGCCAAAAACATTCAGTACTTC
v_call: TRBV19; clone_size: -; j_call: TRBJ2-7; d_call: -; cdr3_aa: CARVSRDEQYF; cdr3_nt: TGTGCCAGGGTGTCCAGGGACGAGCAGTACTTC
v_call: TRBV4-1; clone_size: -; j_call: TRBJ1-6; d_call: -; cdr3_aa: CASSQRVLDSPLHF; cdr3_nt: TGCGCCAGCAGCCAAAGAGTGTTGGATTCACCCCTCCACTTT
v_call: TRBV5-1; clone_size: -; j_call: TRBJ2-6; d_call: -; cdr3_aa: CASSTSPGSGANVLTF; cdr3_nt: TGCGCCAGCAGCACTAGCCCTGGGTCGGGGGCCAACGTCCTGACTTTC
v_call: TRBV28; clone_size: -; j_call: TRBJ1-5; d_call: -; cdr3_aa: CASSQGQPQHF; cdr3_nt: TGTGCCAGCAGTCAGGGTCAGCCCCAGCATTTT
v_call: TRBV30; clone_size: -; j_call: TRBJ2-2; d_call: -; cdr3_aa: CAWIRQNTGELFF; cdr3_nt: TGTGCCTGGATACGCCAGAACACCGGGGAGCTGTTTTTT
v_call: TRBV5-6; clone_size: -; j_call: TRBJ1-2; d_call: TRBD1; cdr3_aa: CASRGQGPNYGYTF; cdr3_nt: TGTGCCAGCAGGGGACAGGGGCCTAACTATGGCTACACCTTC
v_call: TRBV7-2; clone_size: -; j_call: TRBJ2-2; d_call: -; cdr3_aa: CASSLFPGEWNTGELFF; cdr3_nt: TGTGCCAGCAGCTTGTTCCCGGGAGAGTGGAACACCGGGGAGCTGTTTTTT
v_call: TRBV2; clone_size: once; j_call: TRBJ2-3; d_call: -; cdr3_aa: CASSYLERLGNTQYF; cdr3_nt: TGTGCCAGCAGTTATCTAGAGCGGTTAGGAAATACGCAGTATTTT
v_call: TRBV25-1; clone_size: -; j_call: TRBJ2-5; d_call: TRBD1; cdr3_aa: CASSDPRGRETQYF; cdr3_nt: TGTGCCAGCAGTGACCCCAGGGGGCGAGAGACCCAGTACTTC
v_call: TRBV6-5; clone_size: -; j_call: TRBJ2-7; d_call: -; cdr3_aa: CASSYGLGVRLYEQYF; cdr3_nt: TGTGCCAGCAGTTACGGCTTGGGCGTAAGACTCTACGAGCAGTACTTC
v_call: TRBV19; clone_size: -; j_call: TRBJ1-5; d_call: -; cdr3_aa: CASSRMGVQPQHF; cdr3_nt: TGTGCCAGTAGTCGGATGGGGGTACAGCCCCAGCATTTT
v_call: TRBV6-1; clone_size: -; j_call: TRBJ1-1; d_call: TRBD1; cdr3_aa: CASIPGTANTEAFF; cdr3_nt: TGTGCCAGCATCCCCGGGACAGCAAACACTGAAGCTTTCTTT
v_call: TRBV5-1; clone_size: -; j_call: TRBJ1-6; d_call: TRBD1; cdr3_aa: CASSPGQPYNSPLHF; cdr3_nt: TGCGCCAGCAGCCCGGGACAGCCCTATAATTCACCCCTCCACTTT
v_call: TRBV6-5; clone_size: -; j_call: TRBJ1-6; d_call: TRBD1; cdr3_aa: CASSPGTGGSPLHF; cdr3_nt: TGTGCCAGCAGTCCCGGGACAGGGGGTTCACCCCTCCACTTT
v_call: TRBV30; clone_size: -; j_call: TRBJ1-4; d_call: -; cdr3_aa: CAWAPRAVSTNEKLFF; cdr3_nt: TGTGCCTGGGCCCCGAGGGCAGTCTCAACTAATGAAAAACTGTTTTTT
v_call: TRBV5-4; clone_size: -; j_call: TRBJ2-5; d_call: TRBD2; cdr3_aa: CASSPTGTSGSVETQYF; cdr3_nt: TGTGCCAGCAGCCCTACCGGGACTAGCGGGAGTGTGGAGACCCAGTACTTC
v_call: TRBV19; clone_size: -; j_call: TRBJ1-1; d_call: -; cdr3_aa: CASTEGAEAFF; cdr3_nt: TGTGCCAGTACCGAAGGGGCTGAAGCTTTCTTT
v_call: TRBV30; clone_size: few; j_call: TRBJ1-6; d_call: -; cdr3_aa: CALREGSSYNSPLHF; cdr3_nt: TGTGCCCTTAGAGAGGGGAGCTCCTATAATTCACCCCTCCACTTT
v_call: TRBV5-6; clone_size: -; j_call: TRBJ1-2; d_call: TRBD1; cdr3_aa: CASSWTGREGYTF; cdr3_nt: TGTGCCAGCAGCTGGACAGGGCGGGAGGGCTACACCTTC
v_call: TRBV7-3; clone_size: -; j_call: TRBJ2-3; d_call: TRBD1; cdr3_aa: CASSQGTGTDTQYF; cdr3_nt: TGTGCCAGCAGCCAAGGGACAGGGACAGATACGCAGTATTTT
v_call: TRBV6-5; clone_size: once; j_call: TRBJ1-1; d_call: -; cdr3_aa: CASSFGKRGTEAFF; cdr3_nt: TGTGCCAGCAGTTTCGGCAAGCGGGGAACTGAAGCTTTCTTT
v_call: TRBV10-3; clone_size: -; j_call: TRBJ2-5; d_call: TRBD2; cdr3_aa: CAIGRGGTETQYF; cdr3_nt: TGTGCCATCGGGCGGGGGGGCACAGAGACCCAGTACTTC
v_call: TRBV10-3; clone_size: -; j_call: TRBJ1-5; d_call: -; cdr3_aa: CAISEDLITPQHF; cdr3_nt: TGTGCCATCAGTGAAGACCTTATAACGCCCCAGCATTTT
v_call: TRBV5-1; clone_size: -; j_call: TRBJ1-4; d_call: -; cdr3_aa: CASSLEQGTKKLFF; cdr3_nt: TGCGCCAGCAGCTTGGAGCAGGGAACCAAAAAACTGTTTTTT
v_call: TRBV11-2; clone_size: -; j_call: TRBJ2-3; d_call: -; cdr3_aa: CASSQGSTTDTQYF; cdr3_nt: TGTGCCAGCAGCCAGGGCTCGACTACAGATACGCAGTATTTT
v_call: TRBV4-3; clone_size: -; j_call: TRBJ2-2; d_call: -; cdr3_aa: CASSQDIGSGRKTGELFF; cdr3_nt: TGCGCCAGCAGCCAAGATATTGGGTCCGGGAGAAAGACCGGGGAGCTGTTTTTT
v_call: TRBV6-4; clone_size: -; j_call: TRBJ2-2; d_call: -; cdr3_aa: CASSDSWRTGELFF; cdr3_nt: TGTGCCAGCAGTGACTCGTGGCGCACCGGGGAGCTGTTTTTT
v_call: TRBV20-1; clone_size: -; j_call: TRBJ2-7; d_call: -; cdr3_aa: CSVISGYEQYF; cdr3_nt: TGCAGTGTTATATCCGGCTACGAGCAGTACTTC
v_call: TRBV5-1; clone_size: once; j_call: TRBJ1-2; d_call: TRBD1; cdr3_aa: CASSIGPTGGYGYTF; cdr3_nt: TGCGCCAGCAGCATTGGGCCGACAGGGGGCTATGGCTACACCTTC
v_call: TRBV28; clone_size: -; j_call: TRBJ2-3; d_call: TRBD1; cdr3_aa: CASSEGDRYTDTQYF; cdr3_nt: TGTGCCAGCAGTGAAGGGGACAGATACACAGATACGCAGTATTTT
v_call: TRBV28; clone_size: -; j_call: TRBJ1-5; d_call: -; cdr3_aa: CASSRQENQPQHF; cdr3_nt: TGTGCCAGCAGTCGACAGGAGAATCAGCCCCAGCATTTT
v_call: TRBV6-5; clone_size: -; j_call: TRBJ2-5; d_call: -; cdr3_aa: CASSYSTQETQYF; cdr3_nt: TGTGCCAGCAGTTACTCGACGCAAGAGACCCAGTACTTC
v_call: TRBV6-5; clone_size: -; j_call: TRBJ1-1; d_call: -; cdr3_aa: CASSYGQKNTEAFF; cdr3_nt: TGTGCCAGCAGTTACGGGCAAAAGAACACTGAAGCTTTCTTT
v_call: TRBV2; clone_size: -; j_call: TRBJ2-3; d_call: -; cdr3_aa: CASREDSATDTQYF; cdr3_nt: TGTGCCAGCAGGGAGGACAGCGCCACAGATACGCAGTATTTT
v_call: TRBV11-2; clone_size: -; j_call: TRBJ2-1; d_call: TRBD2; cdr3_aa: CASSLAGGPSNEQFF; cdr3_nt: TGTGCCAGCAGCTTAGCGGGAGGGCCCTCAAATGAGCAGTTCTTC
v_call: TRBV9; clone_size: -; j_call: TRBJ1-1; d_call: TRBD1; cdr3_aa: CASSVGQGETEAFF; cdr3_nt: TGTGCCAGCAGCGTAGGGCAGGGGGAAACTGAAGCTTTCTTT
v_call: TRBV7-8; clone_size: -; j_call: TRBJ2-5; d_call: -; cdr3_aa: CASSPSPETQYF; cdr3_nt: TGTGCCAGCAGCCCTAGTCCAGAGACCCAGTACTTC
v_call: TRBV14; clone_size: -; j_call: TRBJ2-7; d_call: -; cdr3_aa: CASSQGPYEQYF; cdr3_nt: TGTGCCAGCAGCCAGGGACCCTACGAGCAGTACTTC
v_call: TRBV5-1; clone_size: -; j_call: TRBJ2-1; d_call: -; cdr3_aa: CASSLESGAYNEQFF; cdr3_nt: TGCGCCAGCAGCTTGGAATCGGGGGCGTACAATGAGCAGTTCTTC
v_call: TRBV2; clone_size: -; j_call: TRBJ1-1; d_call: -; cdr3_aa: CASSVEAGNTEAFF; cdr3_nt: TGTGCCAGCAGTGTGGAGGCGGGGAACACTGAAGCTTTCTTT
v_call: TRBV27; clone_size: -; j_call: TRBJ1-2; d_call: TRBD1; cdr3_aa: CASSSWTGDNYGYTF; cdr3_nt: TGTGCCAGCAGTTCCTGGACAGGGGATAACTATGGCTACACCTTC
v_call: TRBV25-1; clone_size: -; j_call: TRBJ1-5; d_call: -; cdr3_aa: CASSPVGGEYQPQHF; cdr3_nt: TGTGCCAGCAGCCCTGTGGGGGGGGAGTATCAGCCCCAGCATTTT
v_call: TRBV7-2; clone_size: -; j_call: TRBJ2-7; d_call: -; cdr3_aa: CASSPDAYEQYF; cdr3_nt: TGTGCCAGCAGCCCGGATGCCTACGAGCAGTACTTC
v_call: TRBV5-4; clone_size: once; j_call: TRBJ1-1; d_call: TRBD1; cdr3_aa: CASSPRPGQGPLNTEAFF; cdr3_nt: TGTGCCAGCAGCCCGCGCCCCGGACAGGGCCCCTTAAACACTGAAGCTTTCTTT
v_call: TRBV30; clone_size: once; j_call: TRBJ2-3; d_call: -; cdr3_aa: CAWSVRPDTQYF; cdr3_nt: TGTGCCTGGAGTGTACGGCCAGATACGCAGTATTTT
v_call: TRBV27; clone_size: -; j_call: TRBJ1-1; d_call: -; cdr3_aa: CASILNGRGEAFF; cdr3_nt: TGTGCCAGCATATTGAATGGACGGGGTGAAGCTTTCTTT
v_call: TRBV6-5; clone_size: -; j_call: TRBJ2-5; d_call: TRBD2; cdr3_aa: CASSSSGRLKETQYF; cdr3_nt: TGTGCCAGCAGTTCTAGCGGGAGGTTGAAAGAGACCCAGTACTTC
v_call: TRBV5-1; clone_size: -; j_call: TRBJ2-3; d_call: -; cdr3_aa: CASSLGGVGTDTQYF; cdr3_nt: TGCGCCAGCAGCTTGGGGGGTGTTGGAACAGATACGCAGTATTTT
v_call: TRBV5-1; clone_size: -; j_call: TRBJ1-1; d_call: -; cdr3_aa: CASSLLRASNTEAFF; cdr3_nt: TGCGCCAGCAGCTTGTTGCGGGCTTCTAACACTGAAGCTTTCTTT
v_call: TRBV27; clone_size: -; j_call: TRBJ1-5; d_call: -; cdr3_aa: CASSLIGDSNQPQHF; cdr3_nt: TGTGCCAGCAGTTTGATCGGGGATAGCAATCAGCCCCAGCATTTT
v_call: TRBV10-3; clone_size: -; j_call: TRBJ2-7; d_call: -; cdr3_aa: CAISEYDEQYF; cdr3_nt: TGTGCCATCAGTGAGTATGACGAGCAGTACTTC
v_call: TRBV5-4; clone_size: -; j_call: TRBJ2-2; d_call: -; cdr3_aa: CASSLAGRRTGELFF; cdr3_nt: TGTGCCAGCAGCTTGGCCGGACGGCGCACCGGGGAGCTGTTTTTT
v_call: TRBV7-8; clone_size: -; j_call: TRBJ1-3; d_call: -; cdr3_aa: CASSFQGRSSGNTIYF; cdr3_nt: TGTGCCAGCAGCTTTCAGGGAAGGAGCTCTGGAAACACCATATATTTT